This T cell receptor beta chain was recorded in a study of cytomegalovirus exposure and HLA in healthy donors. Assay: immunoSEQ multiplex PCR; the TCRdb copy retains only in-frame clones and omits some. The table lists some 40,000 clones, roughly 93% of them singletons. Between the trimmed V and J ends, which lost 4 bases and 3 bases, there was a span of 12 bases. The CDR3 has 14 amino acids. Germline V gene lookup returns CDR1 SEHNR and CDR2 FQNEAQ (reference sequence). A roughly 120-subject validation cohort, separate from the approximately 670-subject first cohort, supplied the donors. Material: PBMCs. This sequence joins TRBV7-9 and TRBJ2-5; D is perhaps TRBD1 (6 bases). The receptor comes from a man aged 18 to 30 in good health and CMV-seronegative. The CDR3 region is CASSSGQYEETQYF. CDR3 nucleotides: TGTGCCAGCAGCTCTGGACAGTACGAAGAGACCCAGTACTTC.